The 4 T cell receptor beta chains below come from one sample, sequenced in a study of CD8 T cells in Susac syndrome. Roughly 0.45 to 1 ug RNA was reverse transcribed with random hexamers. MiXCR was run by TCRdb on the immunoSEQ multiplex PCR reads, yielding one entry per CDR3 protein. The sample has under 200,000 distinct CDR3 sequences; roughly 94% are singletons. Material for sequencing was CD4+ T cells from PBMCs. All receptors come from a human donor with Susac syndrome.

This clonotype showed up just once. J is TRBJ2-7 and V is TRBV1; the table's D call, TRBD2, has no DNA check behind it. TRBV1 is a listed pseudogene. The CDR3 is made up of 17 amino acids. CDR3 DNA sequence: TGCACCAGCAGCCATCCAAAACGCCGGGCTAGCGGAAGAGAGCAGTACTTC. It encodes CTSSHPKRRASGREQYF.

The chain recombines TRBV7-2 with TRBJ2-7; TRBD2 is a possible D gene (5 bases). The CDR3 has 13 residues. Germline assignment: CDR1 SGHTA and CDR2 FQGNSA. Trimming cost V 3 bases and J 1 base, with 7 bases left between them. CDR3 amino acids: CASSFRDSYEQYF. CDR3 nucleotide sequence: TGTGCCAGCAGCTTCCGGGATTCCTACGAGCAGTACTTC.

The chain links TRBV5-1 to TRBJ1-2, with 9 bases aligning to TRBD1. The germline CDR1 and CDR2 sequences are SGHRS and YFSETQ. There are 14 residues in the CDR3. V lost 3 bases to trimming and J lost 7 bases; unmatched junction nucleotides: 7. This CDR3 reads CASSSGQGSSGYTF. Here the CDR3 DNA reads TGCGCCAGCAGCTCGGGACAGGGTAGTAGTGGCTACACCTTC.

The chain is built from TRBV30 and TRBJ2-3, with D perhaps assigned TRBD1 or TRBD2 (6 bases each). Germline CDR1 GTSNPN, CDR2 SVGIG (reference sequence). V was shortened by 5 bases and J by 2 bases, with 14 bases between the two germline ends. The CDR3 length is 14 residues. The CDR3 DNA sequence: TGTGCCTGGGGTCCGGGGGCGGTCACAGATACGCAGTATTTT. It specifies CAWGPGAVTDTQYF. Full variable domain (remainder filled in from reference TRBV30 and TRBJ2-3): SQTIHQWPATLVQPVGSPLSLECTVEGTSNPNLYWYRQAAGRGLQLLFYSVGIGQISSEVPQNLSASRPQDRQFILSSKKLLLSDSGFYLCAWGPGAVTDTQYFGPGTRLTVL.